These 24 T cell receptor beta chains came from one sample sequenced in a study of PD-1 blockade in classical Hodgkin lymphoma. The repertoire was sequenced with immunoSEQ multiplex PCR; TCRdb's copy has only in-frame clones and lacks some. The data contain about 5,000 clones, 82% of them singletons. Every single patient, without exception, relapsed after autologous stem cell transplantation, and brentuximab vedotin exposure varied. PBMCs, once thawed, yielded CD8+ T cells isolated by magnetic negative selection. The sample was CD8+ T cells from blood, taken at baseline. The receptors here all came from a human donor with classical Hodgkin lymphoma.

By frequency in the sample, this clone is large. The rearrangement links TRBV25-1 to TRBJ1-2, with D maybe TRBD1 (5 bases). V was trimmed by 2 bases and J by 7 bases, leaving 14 bases between them. CDR3 size: 14 residues. The germline gives CDR1 MGHDK, CDR2 SYGVNS. The CDR3 DNA reads TGTGCCAGCAGTGAACTCGGCAGGGAGGTTGGCTACACCTTC. Its protein is CASSELGREVGYTF.

The chain employs TRBV30 and TRBJ1-1; D unclear. V was cut by 0 bases and J by 1 base, with 9 bases left in between. Germline V CDR1 and CDR2: GTSNPN, SVGIG (reference sequence). CDR3 length equals 14 residues. The CDR3 nucleotides are TGTGCCTGGAGTGTACTTAACAGGAACACTGAAGCTTTCTTT. This sequence encodes CAWSVLNRNTEAFF.

The chain combines TRBV19 with TRBJ1-2, with a tentative D call TRBD1 (5 bases). Trimming shortened V by 10 bases and J by 1 base, and 13 bases separated the two germline ends. The germline V gene has CDR1 LNHDA and CDR2 SQIVND (reference sequence). The CDR3 extends over 13 amino acids. CDR3 sequence reads: CATAQVNNYGYTF. In DNA, the CDR3 is TGTGCCACCGCACAGGTAAATAACTATGGCTACACCTTC.

The rearrangement uses TRBV7-5 and TRBJ1-2; the DNA was not used to check the table's D call, TRBD1. TRBV7-5 is given as a pseudogene. This CDR3 contains 15 residues. CDR3 residues: CASEGVQSGDYGYTF. CDR3 DNA: TGTGCCAGTGAAGGGGTGCAGTCCGGCGACTATGGCTACACCTTC.

The gene calls are TRBV4-3 and TRBJ1-3; no clear D gene. In germline, CDR1 is LGHNA, CDR2 YSLEER. V was shortened by 3 bases and J by 3 bases, with 12 bases between the two germline ends. The length of the CDR3 is 15 residues. The CDR3 is CASSQSRAGGNTIYF. The CDR3 coding sequence is TGCGCCAGCAGCCAGTCAAGGGCCGGTGGAAACACCATATATTTT.

This clone was picked up one time. The chain uses TRBV19 and TRBJ2-1; TRBD2 matches at 10 bases. J gave up 7 bases and V 1 base, and 10 bases lay outside the gene matches. Germline CDR1 reads LNHDA; CDR2 reads SQIVND (reference sequence). CDR3 length equals 17 residues. The CDR3 DNA follows: TGTGCCAGTAGTATAGTAGGTCTGGGACTAGCGATGAATGAGCAGTTCTTC. Its protein is CASSIVGLGLAMNEQFF.

CDR3 amino acids: CASSSGYNEQFF. For the CDR3, the DNA is TGTGCCAGCAGTTCAGGGTACAATGAGCAGTTCTTC. V gene TRBV27 combines with J gene TRBJ2-1; D is perhaps TRBD1 (5 bases). The V gene's germline CDR1 is MNHEY and CDR2 SMNVEV (reference sequence). There are 12 residues in the CDR3. V lost 4 bases, J lost 4 bases, and 5 bases lay in between.

The gene calls are TRBV7-9 and TRBJ2-7; D assignment may be TRBD1 or TRBD2 (5 bases each). CDR1 and CDR2 (germline): SEHNR, FQNEAQ (reference sequence). The CDR3 is 14 amino acids. Trimming pared 1 base from V and 3 bases from J, leaving 10 bases between. CDR3 in amino acids: CASSLGDGFYEQYF. The CDR3 nucleotides are TGTGCCAGCAGCTTAGGGGACGGATTCTACGAGCAGTACTTC.

The chain combines TRBV4-2 with TRBJ1-1; 7 bases agree with TRBD1. The ends lost 4 bases at V and 3 bases at J; junction bases unmatched: 8. Germline V CDR1 and CDR2: LGHNA, YNFKEQ. This CDR3 is built from 15 residues. CDR3 in DNA: TGTGCCAGCAGCCGGTCGGCGCAGGGGGACACTGAAGCTTTCTTT. Translated, it gives CASSRSAQGDTEAFF.

The rearrangement joins TRBV5-5 to TRBJ1-6; 8 nucleotides align to TRBD1. The V gene end was trimmed by 3 bases and the J gene end by 8 bases; junction bases not matched to a gene: 7. This CDR3 has 15 residues. CDR1 is SGHKS and CDR2 is YYEKEE in the germline V gene (reference sequence). In DNA, the CDR3 is TGTGCCAGCAGCTCTACAGACAGGGGAGATTCACCCCTCCACTTT. Its translation: CASSSTDRGDSPLHF. Supplemented by reference TRBV5-5 and TRBJ1-6, the full variable domain reads DAGVTQSPTHLIKTRGQQVTLRCSPISGHKSVSWYQQVLGQGPQFIFQYYEKEERGRGNFPDRFSARQFPNYSSELNVNALLLGDSALYLCASSSTDRGDSPLHFGNGTRLTVT.

The chain couples TRBV28 to TRBJ2-1, with D possibly being TRBD2 (6 bases). Trimming stripped 8 bases from V and 8 bases from J, with 22 bases between. Germline V gene lookup returns CDR1 MDHEN and CDR2 SYDVKM. The CDR3 consists of 15 residues. The DNA of the CDR3 is TGTGCCAGCGGACCGGGGGACTCCGAGTTGTATGAGCAGTTCTTC. This encodes CASGPGDSELYEQFF.

This clone was seen just once. The rearrangement uses TRBV6-5 and TRBJ1-2; D may be TRBD1 (6 bases). Per the germline V gene, CDR1 is MNHEY and CDR2 is SVGAGI. Deletions cut 9 bases from V and 9 bases from J, with 11 bases between. CDR3 length: 10 amino acids. DNA of the CDR3: TGTGCCAGTAGGGGGGGCAGCTACACCTTC. This codes for CASRGGSYTF.

The rearrangement links TRBV10-2 to TRBJ1-3, with TRBD1 as a possible D gene (6 bases). The germline V gene encodes CDR1 WSHSY and CDR2 SAAADI. The length of the CDR3 is 17 residues. Trimming removed 1 base from V and 1 base from J, with 14 bases in between. CDR3 residues: CASSEYDRQASGNTIYF. Here the CDR3 DNA reads TGCGCCAGCAGTGAGTACGACAGACAGGCTTCTGGAAACACCATATATTTT.

The chain carries TRBV27 and TRBJ2-1, with TRBD2 matching 7 bases. Trimming at V came to 8 bases and at J to 4 bases, leaving 8 bases not matched to a gene. Germline V gene lookup returns CDR1 MNHEY and CDR2 SMNVEV (reference sequence). This CDR3 spans 14 amino acids. The CDR3 loop is CASGPSGAYNEQFF. CDR3 sequence (DNA): TGTGCCAGCGGACCTAGCGGAGCGTACAATGAGCAGTTCTTC.

V is TRBV7-6 and J is TRBJ2-1, with 7 nucleotides matching TRBD1. The CDR3 loop spans 13 amino acids. V dropped 5 bases and J dropped 10; count of bases not matched to a gene: 8. The germline V gene encodes CDR1 SGHVS and CDR2 FNYEAQ. CDR3 loop: CASSPGDRDEQFF. The CDR3 DNA reads as TGTGCCAGCAGCCCCGGAGACAGGGACGAGCAGTTCTTC.

The chain couples TRBV27 to TRBJ2-1, with D perhaps TRBD1 or TRBD2 (6 bases each). Germline V gene sequence: CDR1 MNHEY, CDR2 SMNVEV (reference sequence). The V end lost 6 bases, the J end lost 0 bases, and 15 bases lay between the germline ends. This CDR3 spans 16 amino acids. The CDR3 nucleotides are TGTGCCAGCAGGCTGGGGGGCTTGAGCTCCTACAATGAGCAGTTCTTC. Translating gives CASRLGGLSSYNEQFF.

The CDR3 nucleotides read TGTGCCAGCAGTCCAACCGGGACAGGGGAGGGCACTGAAGCTTTCTTT. Translated, it gives CASSPTGTGEGTEAFF. The rearrangement uses TRBV27 and TRBJ1-1; 10 positions agree with TRBD1. The CDR3 has 16 amino acids. Germline CDR1 MNHEY, CDR2 SMNVEV (reference sequence). V gave up 5 bases and J gave up 4 bases; unmatched junction bases: 10.

The chain uses TRBV11-1 and TRBJ1-2, with a tentative D call TRBD1 (6 bases). Germline values: CDR1 SGHAT, CDR2 FQDESV (reference sequence). The CDR3 runs 13 residues. The germline V and J ends were trimmed by 4 bases and 8 bases, with 14 bases remaining between them. CDR3 residues: CASSSRGPAGYTF. The CDR3 DNA sequence: TGTGCCAGCAGCTCCAGGGGTCCTGCGGGCTACACCTTC.

This chain connects TRBV11-2 to TRBJ2-3; 9 bases are a match to TRBD1. The CDR3 sequence is 13 residues long. Germline V CDR1 and CDR2: SGHAT, FQNNGV. The V gene end was trimmed by 5 bases and the J gene end by 14 bases; junction bases not matched to a gene: 11. The CDR3 nucleotides are TGTGCCAGCAGCAGTGGCCGGGACAGGGATCCGTATTTT. As protein: CASSSGRDRDPYF.

The chain combines TRBV13 with TRBJ1-3; the D is unclear. The CDR3 is made up of 12 amino acids. Germline CDR1 reads PRHDT; CDR2 reads FYEKMQ (reference sequence). Trimming took 3 bases from V and 8 from J, leaving 8 bases between them. DNA of the CDR3: TGTGCCAGCAGCTTGTGGTCCGACACCATATATTTT. Protein sequence: CASSLWSDTIYF.

The table lists this clone with a count of one. The chain carries TRBV9 and TRBJ1-2; D gene ambiguous. V dropped 3 bases and J dropped 8 bases, with 8 bases sitting between them. Germline V gene data show CDR1 as SGDLS and CDR2 as YYNGEE. The CDR3 has 11 residues. CDR3 in amino acids: CASSDGPGYTF. As DNA, the CDR3 is TGTGCCAGCAGCGACGGGCCGGGCTACACCTTC.

This chain connects TRBV28 to TRBJ2-6, with 7 bases matching TRBD1. Trimming at V came to 3 bases and at J to 1 base, leaving 21 bases not matched to a gene. Germline values: CDR1 MDHEN, CDR2 SYDVKM. CDR3 length: 22 amino acids. This CDR3 reads CASSLPAYLTGAPRSGANVLTF. The CDR3 region has the DNA TGTGCCAGCAGTTTGCCCGCTTATCTTACAGGGGCCCCGCGTTCTGGGGCCAACGTCCTGACTTTC.

The chain carries TRBV6-5 and TRBJ2-1; maybe TRBD1 (6 bases). This CDR3 comprises 14 residues. CDR1 and CDR2 (germline): MNHEY, SVGAGI. Trimming stripped 4 bases from V and 4 bases from J, with 11 bases between. The CDR3 spells CASSFGTPYNEQFF. In nucleotides, the CDR3 is TGTGCCAGCAGTTTTGGGACACCTTACAATGAGCAGTTCTTC.

The chain recombines TRBV6-5 with TRBJ1-1; 7 bases are shared with TRBD1. From germline, CDR1 is MNHEY and CDR2 SVGAGI. After removal of 0 bases from V and 8 bases from J, the junction contained 3 bases not matched to a gene. The length of the CDR3 is 13 residues. In DNA form, the CDR3 reads TGTGCCAGCAGTTACTCGGGGACAGTCGAAGCTTTCTTT. Translated, it gives CASSYSGTVEAFF.